The T cell receptor (beta chain) described here comes from a study of T cells in Graves' hyperthyroidism and ophthalmopathy. Study in general: Peripheral blood was drawn at first diagnosis, prior to all treatment. Study-wide points: Also found in blood were most expanded thyroid clonotypes above 0.001. The authors' 13 V-J model separated ophthalmopathy from stable hyperthyroidism.

The source material, RNA transcripts, was used to amplify TCR beta CDR3 regions. The HTBI primer set served for first-round RT-PCR of the TCR CDR3. TCRdb fed the multiplex PCR reads into MiXCR, producing one record per CDR3 protein. The sample records 560,000 or so distinct CDR3 sequences, 20% being singletons. This clonotype occurred many times. Its antigen is not known. PBMCs stemmed from around 10 ml fresh peripheral blood. V lost 4 bases and J 4 bases, leaving 25 bases between the germline ends. Germline V gene lookup returns CDR1 MNHEY and CDR2 SMNVEV (reference sequence). The CDR3 length is 18 residues.

This receptor was taken from a man between 35 and 55 years old with Graves' ophthalmopathy. The chain combines TRBV27 with TRBJ2-5, with D possibly matching TRBD2 (6 bases). The sequenced material came from blood. The CDR3 DNA is TGTGCCAGCAGTTCCGAGCCGCCGCATTTCTCCGGGGGAGAGACCCAGTACTTC. This sequence encodes CASSSEPPHFSGGETQYF.